This T cell receptor (beta chain) stems from a study of shared clonotypes between healthy human individuals. Notes on the study in general: Approximately 5% of naive CD4 clonotypes were shared across several donors.

Points on this clone: Antigen: not known.

Splitting of each subset's genomic DNA was done evenly across several immunoSEQ plates. The input for sorted-subset replicate PCRs was 200 to 250 ng DNA, about 30,000 T cell genomes. The repertoire was sequenced with immunoSEQ multiplex PCR; TCRdb's copy has only in-frame clones and lacks some. This table has about 2.2 million clones, 93% appearing once. V lost 5 bases and J 9 bases, leaving 20 bases between the germline ends. Germline V lookup: CDR1 SGHVS, CDR2 FNYEAQ. The CDR3 totals 15 residues. In the naive CD8 group, cells lacked CD45RO and were positively selected for CCR7, so terminally differentiated effector memory CD45RA+ cells were left out.

The sequence was obtained from a young man in good health. Some clones in this sample may be carry-over from other donors' samples. The rearrangement uses TRBV7-6 and TRBJ2-1, with D hard to call. What was sequenced was naive CD8+ T cells from PBMCs. CDR3 sequence reads: CASSLDRSASSEQFF. The CDR3 DNA follows: TGTGCCAGCAGCCTTGACCGAAGCGCGTCCAGTGAGCAGTTCTTC. The entire variable domain, with the rest obtained from reference TRBV7-6 and TRBJ2-1, is as follows: GAGVSQSPRYKVTKRGQDVALRCDPISGHVSLYWYRQALGQGPEFLTYFNYEAQQDKSGLPNDRFSAERPEGSISTLTIQRTEQRDSAMYRCASSLDRSASSEQFFGPGTRLTVL.